This T cell receptor beta chain was sequenced in a study of neoadjuvant anti-PD-1 for oral cavity cancer. Time point noted: after neoadjuvant nivolumab, at surgical resection. Patients had newly diagnosed, untreated stage II-IVA oral cavity squamous cell carcinoma. TCRdb keeps only in-frame clones here, not all; method: immunoSEQ multiplex PCR. The repertoire has about 68,000 clones, about 85% of them found once; the top ten carry around 3.2%. Looked up from germline, CDR1 is SNHLY and CDR2 is FYNNEI. The junction had 9 bases not matched to a gene; V was cut back by 3 bases and J by 5 bases. The CDR3 consists of 15 residues.

The source material was PBMCs, sampled after nivolumab (anti-PD-1) treatment. This chain connects TRBV2 to TRBJ2-5, with 7 nucleotides matching TRBD1. The clonotype originates from a person between 40 and 79 years old with oral cavity squamous cell carcinoma. CDR3 bases: TGTGCCAGCAGTGATGAGACAGGGACGGGGGAGACCCAGTACTTC. Translating gives CASSDETGTGETQYF. The whole variable domain, remainder taken from reference TRBV2 and TRBJ2-5, is EPEVTQTPSHQVTQMGQEVILRCVPISNHLYFYWYRQILGQKVEFLVSFYNNEISEKSEIFDDQFSVERPDGSNFTLKIRSTKLEDSAMYFCASSDETGTGETQYFGPGTRLLVL.